The rows below give T cell receptor beta chains drawn from one sample of a study of regulatory T cells in long-lasting Graves disease. One entry per CDR3 protein, called by TCRdb with MiXCR from the multiplex PCR reads. Of hundreds of thousands of distinct CDR3 sequences listed, about 18% are singletons. Material: peripheral blood mononuclear cells (PBMCs), obtained when the disease was refractory, from a patient treated with antithyroid drugs. These receptors originate from a female donor with Graves disease. CDR3s include the opening cysteine and the closing phenylalanine or tryptophan. A D gene is named only where the DNA matches it firmly. Clone size is shown for a subset of rows, as once, few, many or a class of expanded clone.

V	D	J	size	CDR3	DNA
TRBV10-3	TRBD1	TRBJ2-7	NA	CAISERTGAEQYF	TGTGCCATCAGTGAGCGGACAGGGGCCGAGCAGTACTTC
TRBV27	TRBD1	TRBJ1-3	many	CASSYTGQSSGNTIYF	TGTGCCAGCAGTTATACGGGACAGAGCTCTGGAAACACCATATATTTT
TRBV20-1	TRBD1	TRBJ1-4	NA	CSAVTGPTNEKLFF	TGCAGTGCTGTGACAGGGCCAACTAATGAAAAACTGTTTTTT
TRBV10-3	NA	TRBJ2-6	NA	CAISDSNPGANVLTF	TGTGCCATCAGTGATTCCAACCCTGGGGCCAACGTCCTGACTTTC
TRBV11-2	TRBD1	TRBJ2-1	NA	CASSTGQGGQFF	TGTGCCAGCAGCACAGGACAGGGGGGGCAGTTCTTC
TRBV24-1	NA	TRBJ1-5	few	CATSGLESNQPQHF	TGTGCCACCAGTGGTTTGGAGAGCAATCAGCCCCAGCATTTT
TRBV6-2/TRBV6-3	NA	TRBJ2-7	many	CASSQVGTYEQYF	TGTGCCAGCTCCCAGGTGGGGACCTACGAGCAGTACTTC
TRBV5-1	NA	TRBJ2-7	few	CASSVGVLGAASSYEQYF	TGCGCCAGCAGCGTTGGGGTTCTAGGGGCGGCGAGCTCCTACGAGCAGTACTTC
TRBV11-2	NA	TRBJ2-7	few	CASSTIGGYEQYF	TGTGCCAGCAGCACCATAGGGGGATACGAGCAGTACTTC
TRBV6-1	NA	TRBJ1-6	many	CASTDEPSSYNSPLHF	TGTGCCAGCACTGATGAACCCAGCTCCTATAATTCACCCCTCCACTTT
TRBV2	NA	TRBJ1-1	many	CASSEIHRAYNTEAFF	TGTGCCAGCAGTGAGATTCACAGGGCATACAACACTGAAGCTTTCTTT
TRBV30	NA	TRBJ1-1	many	CAWSPMGVWTEAFF	TGTGCCTGGAGCCCAATGGGAGTATGGACTGAAGCTTTCTTT
TRBV30	NA	TRBJ1-4	many	CAWSGEKLFF	TGTGCCTGGAGTGGCGAAAAACTGTTTTTT
TRBV4-1	NA	TRBJ1-1	NA	CASSKPAMNTEAFF	TGCGCCAGCAGCAAGCCCGCCATGAACACTGAAGCTTTCTTT
TRBV7-9	NA	TRBJ2-5	few	CASSLIGPNGGETQYF	TGTGCCAGCAGCCTAATTGGCCCTAACGGGGGAGAGACCCAGTACTTC
TRBV12-3/TRBV12-4	TRBD2	TRBJ2-5	many	CASSYPGLAGGEGTQYF	TGTGCCAGCAGTTACCCGGGACTAGCGGGGGGGGAGGGGACCCAGTACTTC
TRBV12-3/TRBV12-4	TRBD2	TRBJ2-5	many	CASTSGGVVKTQYF	TGTGCCAGCACCTCGGGAGGGGTTGTAAAGACCCAGTACTTC
TRBV28	TRBD1	TRBJ2-3	NA	CASRDREADTQYF	TGTGCCAGCAGGGACAGGGAAGCCGATACGCAGTATTTT
TRBV6-1	TRBD2	TRBJ2-7	many	CASSAHVGGSYEQYF	TGTGCCAGCAGTGCCCATGTCGGGGGGTCCTACGAGCAGTACTTC
TRBV7-3	TRBD1	TRBJ2-7	NA	CASSSTGVVEQYF	TGTGCCAGCAGCTCGACAGGGGTGGTCGAGCAGTACTTC
TRBV28	NA	TRBJ1-1	NA	CASRGTPYTEAFF	TGTGCCAGCAGAGGGACACCTTACACTGAAGCTTTCTTT
TRBV27	TRBD1	TRBJ2-7	many	CASTRQGSYEQYF	TGTGCCAGCACCCGACAGGGCTCCTACGAGCAGTACTTC
TRBV12-3/TRBV12-4	NA	TRBJ2-7	many	CASSFDTSYEQYF	TGTGCCAGCAGTTTTGACACCTCCTACGAGCAGTACTTC
TRBV24-1	TRBD1	TRBJ1-5	NA	CATSEPGGGIGNQPQHF	TGTGCCACCAGTGAACCAGGGGGCGGGATTGGCAATCAGCCCCAGCATTTT
TRBV19	NA	TRBJ2-7	NA	CASSIGRSYEQYF	TGTGCCAGTAGTATAGGTCGCAGCTACGAGCAGTACTTC
TRBV19	NA	TRBJ2-7	NA	CASSIIVGSYEQYF	TGTGCCAGTAGTATCATCGTCGGGTCCTACGAGCAGTACTTC
TRBV27	NA	TRBJ2-2	few	CASSSNSGTANTGELFF	TGTGCCAGCAGTTCAAACAGCGGGACAGCGAACACCGGGGAGCTGTTTTTT
TRBV28	TRBD1	TRBJ2-2	many	CASRTTGRTGELFF	TGTGCCAGCAGGACGACAGGGAGAACCGGGGAGCTGTTTTTT
TRBV18	NA	TRBJ1-2	few	CASSPNPTEYGYTF	TGTGCCAGCTCACCAAATCCGACAGAGTATGGCTACACCTTC
TRBV18	NA	TRBJ1-5	NA	CASSPGHQPQHF	TGTGCCAGCTCACCAGGACACCAGCCCCAGCATTTT
TRBV20-1	NA	TRBJ1-5	many	CSAREGTSNQPQHF	TGCAGTGCTAGAGAAGGGACCTCCAATCAGCCCCAGCATTTT
TRBV18	TRBD1	TRBJ1-5	few	CASSPQGAPGQPQHF	TGTGCCAGCTCTCCCCAGGGGGCGCCGGGTCAGCCCCAGCATTTT
TRBV7-2	TRBD2	TRBJ2-7	NA	CASSQVGIAGVTYEQYF	TGTGCCAGCAGCCAAGTGGGTATAGCGGGAGTAACGTACGAGCAGTACTTC
TRBV6-1	TRBD2	TRBJ2-3	NA	CATSEPIAGGGDTQYF	TGTGCCACCAGTGAACCTATAGCGGGAGGGGGAGATACGCAGTATTTT
TRBV5-1	TRBD2	TRBJ2-7	few	CASSPLSSGGTYEQYF	TGCGCCAGCAGCCCACTATCTAGCGGGGGGACCTACGAGCAGTACTTC
TRBV5-6	NA	TRBJ2-4	NA	CASSLRQNIQYF	TGTGCCAGCAGCTTACGGCAAAACATTCAGTACTTC
TRBV3-1	TRBD1	TRBJ2-5	NA	CASGTGEGIAETQYF	TGTGCCAGTGGGACAGGGGAGGGGATAGCAGAGACCCAGTACTTC
TRBV30	TRBD1	TRBJ2-7	once	CAWSGGHRGPSYEQYF	TGTGCCTGGAGTGGGGGACACAGGGGTCCCTCCTACGAGCAGTACTTC
TRBV10-2	NA	TRBJ2-7	few	CATTWGAVYEQYF	TGCGCCACCACGTGGGGAGCAGTATACGAGCAGTACTTC
TRBV3-1	TRBD1	TRBJ2-2	NA	CASRETGATGELFF	TGTGCCAGCAGGGAGACAGGGGCCACCGGGGAGCTGTTTTTT
TRBV20-1	NA	TRBJ1-2	few	CSARGLDYGYTF	TGCAGTGCTAGGGGACTAGACTATGGCTACACCTTC
TRBV3-1	TRBD2	TRBJ2-7	NA	CASSQGFRGRPYEQYF	TGTGCCAGCAGCCAAGGATTCCGCGGGAGACCTTACGAGCAGTACTTC
TRBV10-2	NA	TRBJ2-1	NA	CASSVGDEQFF	TGCGCCAGCAGTGTTGGGGATGAGCAGTTCTTC
TRBV5-1	TRBD1	TRBJ2-2	NA	CASSHGTGGNTGELFF	TGCGCCAGCAGCCACGGGACAGGGGGTAACACCGGGGAGCTGTTTTTT
TRBV12-3/TRBV12-4	TRBD2	TRBJ2-2	many	CASSWTSGRAWAGELFF	TGTGCCAGCAGTTGGACTAGCGGGAGGGCCTGGGCCGGGGAGCTGTTTTTT
TRBV5-1	NA	TRBJ1-3	few	CASSLDPGTKRPGNTIYF	TGCGCCAGCAGCTTGGACCCCGGGACAAAACGACCTGGAAACACCATATATTTT
TRBV2	TRBD1	TRBJ2-2	many	CASSEQGAATGELFF	TGTGCCAGCAGTGAACAGGGGGCAGCAACCGGGGAGCTGTTTTTT
TRBV5-1	NA	TRBJ2-7	NA	CASSLPGNYEQYF	TGCGCCAGCAGCTTGCCAGGGAACTACGAGCAGTACTTC
TRBV4-1	TRBD2	TRBJ2-5	few	CASSQDGSGGRAGETQYF	TGCGCCAGCAGCCAAGATGGCAGCGGGGGGCGGGCTGGGGAGACCCAGTACTTC